These 19 T cell receptor beta chains came from one sample sequenced in a study of control samples from healthy donors and cancer patients. Using immunoSEQ multiplex PCR, the repertoire was profiled, and TCRdb retains in-frame clones only, with some absent. The data show 100,000 to 150,000 clones, roughly 92% seen once. Source material: blood. The receptors were gathered from a man younger than 35 in good health.

The chain employs TRBV5-6 and TRBJ2-2; no clear D gene. Germline V gene sequence: CDR1 SGHDT, CDR2 YYEEEE. The ends were cut back, 4 bases at V and 3 bases at J, with 10 bases in the middle. The length of the CDR3 is 14 residues. The CDR3 reads CASSPPTDTGELFF. CDR3 nucleotide sequence: TGTGCCAGCAGCCCTCCGACGGACACCGGGGAGCTGTTTTTT.

The chain joins TRBV12-3 or TRBV12-4 to TRBJ1-1; D unresolved. This CDR3 is built from 13 residues. Trimming took 5 bases from V and 4 from J, leaving 11 bases between them. Here the CDR3 DNA reads TGTGCCAGCAGTCGGGCGGACTCCACTGAAGCTTTCTTT. Its protein is CASSRADSTEAFF.

The chain links TRBV2 to TRBJ2-5; D is undetermined. CDR3 length equals 11 residues. The V and J ends lost 5 bases and 4 bases respectively, with 5 bases between them. The germline V gene encodes CDR1 SNHLY and CDR2 FYNNEI. The CDR3 loop reads CASSSIETQYF. The CDR3 region has the DNA TGTGCCAGCAGTTCCATAGAGACCCAGTACTTC.

The chain employs TRBV5-1 and TRBJ1-2; D is possibly TRBD1 (5 bases). Between the trimmed V and J ends, which lost 3 bases and 6 bases, there was a span of 21 bases. Germline V gene data show CDR1 as SGHRS and CDR2 as YFSETQ. This CDR3 contains 16 residues. The CDR3 region has the DNA TGCGCCAGCAGCTGGGGAGGTGAGGCCGGGGGTAATGGCTACACCTTC. Protein sequence: CASSWGGEAGGNGYTF.

The chain joins TRBV3-1 (or the pseudogene TRBV3-2) to TRBJ1-6; the D gene is possibly TRBD1 (6 bases). CDR3 size: 15 residues. Trimming shortened V by 0 bases and J by 5 bases, and 8 bases separated the two germline ends. From germline, CDR1 is LGHDT and CDR2 YNNKEL (reference sequence). The CDR3 here is CASSQEQGNNSPLHF. In nucleotides, the CDR3 is TGTGCCAGCAGCCAAGAACAGGGAAATAATTCACCCCTCCACTTT.

J is TRBJ2-1 and V is TRBV6-6; D uncertain. Germline-derived CDR1 and CDR2 are MNHNY and SVGAGI (reference sequence). This CDR3 comprises 11 residues. V was shortened by 6 bases and J by 10 bases, with 10 bases between the two germline ends. CDR3 protein: CASSPEEEQFF. For the CDR3, the DNA is TGTGCCAGCAGCCCAGAGGAGGAGCAGTTCTTC.

The chain uses TRBV18 and TRBJ2-5; 9 bases are a match to TRBD1. The CDR3 loop spans 15 amino acids. Germline V gene data show CDR1 as KGHSH and CDR2 as LQKENI. V was pared by 2 bases and J by 5 bases, with 6 bases of the junction left unmatched. The DNA for the CDR3 is TGTGCCAGCTCACCATCGACAGGGGGAAGGGAGACCCAGTACTTC. Translated: CASSPSTGGRETQYF.

The V and J genes are TRBV7-2 and TRBJ2-5; no reliable D call. The germline V and J ends were trimmed by 3 bases and 5 bases, with 4 bases remaining between them. This CDR3 contains 11 residues. Germline lookup yields CDR1 SGHTA and CDR2 FQGNSA. CDR3 sequence: CASSFYETQYF. The CDR3 nucleotides read TGTGCCAGCAGCTTTTACGAGACCCAGTACTTC. Variable domain in full (rest from reference TRBV7-2 and TRBJ2-5): GAGVSQSPSNKVTEKGKDVELRCDPISGHTALYWYRQSLGQGLEFLIYFQGNSAPDKSGLPSDRFSAERTGGSVSTLTIQRTQQEDSAVYLCASSFYETQYFGPGTRLLVL.

This chain joins TRBV27 and TRBJ1-5, with D possibly TRBD1 on 6 matching bases. Deletions cut 7 bases from V and 6 bases from J, with 19 bases between. This CDR3 is 15 amino acids long. The germline V gene has CDR1 MNHEY and CDR2 SMNVEV (reference sequence). CDR3 sequence (DNA): TGTGCCAGCAAGGCGGGACCCCTAGGGGGTCAGCCCCAGCATTTT. Translation: CASKAGPLGGQPQHF.

The chain couples TRBV6-5 to TRBJ1-2; perhaps TRBD1 as D (6 bases). This CDR3 is 13 amino acids long. CDR1 and CDR2 from the germline V gene are MNHEY and SVGAGI. V was trimmed by 6 bases and J by 4 bases, leaving 12 bases between them. Written as DNA, the CDR3 is TGTGCCAGCAGAAAGTCAGGGGCCTATGGCTACACCTTC. It encodes CASRKSGAYGYTF.

This clone was recorded only once. V gene TRBV7-3 combines with J gene TRBJ2-5; D possibly corresponds to TRBD1 (5 bases). From germline, CDR1 is SGHTA and CDR2 FQGTGA. The V gene lost 2 bases and the J gene lost 4 bases, with 5 bases spanning the gap. The CDR3 is made up of 12 amino acids. The CDR3 DNA sequence: TGTGCCAGCAGCTTACAGGGAGAGACCCAGTACTTC. It yields the protein CASSLQGETQYF. Full variable domain (outside the CDR3, taken from reference TRBV7-3 and TRBJ2-5): GAGVSQTPSNKVTEKGKYVELRCDPISGHTALYWYRQSLGQGPEFLIYFQGTGAADDSGLPNDRFFAVRPEGSVSTLKIQRTERGDSAVYLCASSLQGETQYFGPGTRLLVL.

This clone was picked up one time. This chain uses TRBV6-5 with TRBJ2-2; the D gene is possibly TRBD2 (6 bases). In germline, CDR1 is MNHEY, CDR2 SVGAGI. The CDR3 is made up of 13 amino acids. The ends were cut back, 8 bases at V and 1 base at J, with 8 bases in the middle. The CDR3 coding sequence is TGTGCCAGCGGAGGGCAGAACACCGGGGAGCTGTTTTTT. Residues: CASGGQNTGELFF.

This chain links TRBV3-1 (or the pseudogene TRBV3-2) with TRBJ1-2; D call uncertain. The CDR3 is 13 amino acids. Germline lookup yields CDR1 LGHDT and CDR2 YNNKEL (reference sequence). V was shortened by 1 base and J by 3 bases, with 6 bases between the two germline ends. CDR3 protein: CASSQVPDYGYTF. In DNA, the CDR3 is TGTGCCAGCAGCCAAGTGCCCGACTATGGCTACACCTTC.

This chain joins TRBV12-5 and TRBJ2-1; 11 bases map to TRBD2. Looked up from germline, CDR1 is LGHNT and CDR2 is FRNRAP. V shed 7 bases, J shed 2 bases, and the junction held 10 bases outside the gene matches. The CDR3 runs 17 residues. The CDR3 sequence: CASEATSGGFPYNEQFF. CDR3 nucleotides: TGTGCTAGTGAAGCTACTAGCGGGGGTTTTCCCTACAATGAGCAGTTCTTC.

The chain couples TRBV11-3 to TRBJ2-1; perhaps TRBD1 as D (6 bases). Trimming took 0 bases from V and 5 from J, leaving 8 bases between them. Germline V gene sequence: CDR1 SGHNT, CDR2 YENEEA. The CDR3 is made up of 14 amino acids. The CDR3 DNA reads TGTGCCAGCAGCTTAGATCACAGGGACAATGAGCAGTTCTTC. Protein product: CASSLDHRDNEQFF.

The chain joins TRBV9 to TRBJ2-2, with D tentatively TRBD1 (6 bases). This CDR3 has 15 residues. The V end lost 2 bases, the J end lost 4 bases, and 12 bases lay between the germline ends. Germline CDR1 and CDR2: SGDLS and YYNGEE. The CDR3 sequence is CASSVYTGITGELFF. CDR3 nucleotide sequence: TGTGCCAGCAGCGTGTACACAGGGATCACCGGGGAGCTGTTTTTT.

This clone was found once. The chain uses TRBV3-1 (or the pseudogene TRBV3-2) and TRBJ1-2, with D possibly TRBD1 on 6 matching bases. Trimming stripped 5 bases from V and 8 bases from J, with 30 bases between. Germline V CDR1 and CDR2: LGHDT, YNNKEL (reference sequence). This CDR3 comprises 18 residues. CDR3 coding DNA: TGTGCCAGCAGCGATACGGGCCAGGGGAACCTAGGGTTTGGGGGCTACACCTTC. Translating it yields CASSDTGQGNLGFGGYTF.

The chain joins TRBV28 to TRBJ1-5, with TRBD1 matching 12 bases. CDR1 MDHEN and CDR2 SYDVKM come from the germline V gene. The length of the CDR3 is 19 residues. Trimming cost V 1 base and J 0 bases; bases outside gene matches: 7. The CDR3: CASSLSGTGGMDSNQPQHF. The DNA of the CDR3 is TGTGCCAGCAGTTTATCTGGGACAGGGGGCATGGATAGCAATCAGCCCCAGCATTTT. Drawing the rest from reference TRBV28 and TRBJ1-5, the complete variable domain is DVKVTQSSRYLVKRTGEKVFLECVQDMDHENMFWYRQDPGLGLRLIYFSYDVKMKEKGDIPEGYSVSREKKERFSLILESASTNQTSMYLCASSLSGTGGMDSNQPQHFGDGTRLSIL.

This clone was seen once. DNA for the CDR3: TGTGCCAGCAGTGAAGTTACAGCAGCTAACTATGGCTACACCTTC. This encodes CASSEVTAANYGYTF. The genes are TRBV2 and TRBJ1-2, with unresolved D. Trimming cost V 1 base and J 0 bases, with 9 bases left between them. CDR3 length: 15 amino acids. CDR1 SNHLY and CDR2 FYNNEI come from the germline V gene.